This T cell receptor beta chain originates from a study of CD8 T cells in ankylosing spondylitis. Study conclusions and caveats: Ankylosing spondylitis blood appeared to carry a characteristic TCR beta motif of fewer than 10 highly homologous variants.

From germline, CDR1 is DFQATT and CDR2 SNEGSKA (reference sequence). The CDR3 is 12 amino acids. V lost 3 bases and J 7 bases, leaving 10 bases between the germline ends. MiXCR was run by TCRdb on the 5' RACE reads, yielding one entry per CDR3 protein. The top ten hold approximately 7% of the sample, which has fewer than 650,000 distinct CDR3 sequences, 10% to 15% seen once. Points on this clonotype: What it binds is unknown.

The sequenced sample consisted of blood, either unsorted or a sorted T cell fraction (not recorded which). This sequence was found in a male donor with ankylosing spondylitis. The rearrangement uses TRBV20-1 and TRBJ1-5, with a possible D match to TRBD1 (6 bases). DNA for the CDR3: TGCAGTGCTAGGGGGGGCGCCCAGCCCCAGCATTTT. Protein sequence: CSARGGAQPQHF.